This TCR beta chain was documented in a study of cytomegalovirus exposure and HLA in healthy donors. This clone has only a few counts. Its antigen is undetermined. Germline CDR1 is MDHEN and CDR2 is SYDVKM. V lost 6 bases and J lost 3; bases outside the gene matches: 7. The CDR3 loop spans 15 amino acids. Study results and limitations: In the roughly 110 validation repertoires, 85% to 95% of cluster scores exceeded 0, per a later analysis. In vitro work confirmed that a few CMV-associated chains recognize CMV antigens. High sensitivity and specificity were reportedly achieved when the classifier diagnosed cytomegalovirus status.

Using immunoSEQ multiplex PCR, the repertoire was profiled, and TCRdb retains in-frame clones only, with some absent. The table shows 130,000 to 150,000 clones, with around 90% occurring only once. The sequencing sample was made of PBMCs. The chain couples TRBV28 to TRBJ1-1, with TRBD1 matching over 10 bases. The clonotype originates from a young woman in good health and CMV-seropositive. The CDR3 DNA sequence: TGTGCCAGCAGGCGACAGGGGGCGGGGGACACTGAAGCTTTCTTT. This sequence encodes CASRRQGAGDTEAFF.